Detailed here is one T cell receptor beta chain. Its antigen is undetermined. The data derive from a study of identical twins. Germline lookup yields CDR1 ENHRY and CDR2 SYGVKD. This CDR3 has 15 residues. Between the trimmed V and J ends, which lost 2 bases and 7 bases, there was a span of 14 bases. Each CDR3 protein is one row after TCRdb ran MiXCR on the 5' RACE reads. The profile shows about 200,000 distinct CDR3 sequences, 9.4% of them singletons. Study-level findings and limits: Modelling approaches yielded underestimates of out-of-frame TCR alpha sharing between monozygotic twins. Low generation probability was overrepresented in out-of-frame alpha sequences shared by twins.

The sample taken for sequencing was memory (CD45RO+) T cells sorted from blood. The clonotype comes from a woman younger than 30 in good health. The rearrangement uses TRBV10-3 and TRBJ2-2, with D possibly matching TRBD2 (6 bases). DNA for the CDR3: TGTGCCATCAGTGAGCGGGAGATTAGAGGCGGGGAGCTGTTTTTT. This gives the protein CAISEREIRGGELFF.